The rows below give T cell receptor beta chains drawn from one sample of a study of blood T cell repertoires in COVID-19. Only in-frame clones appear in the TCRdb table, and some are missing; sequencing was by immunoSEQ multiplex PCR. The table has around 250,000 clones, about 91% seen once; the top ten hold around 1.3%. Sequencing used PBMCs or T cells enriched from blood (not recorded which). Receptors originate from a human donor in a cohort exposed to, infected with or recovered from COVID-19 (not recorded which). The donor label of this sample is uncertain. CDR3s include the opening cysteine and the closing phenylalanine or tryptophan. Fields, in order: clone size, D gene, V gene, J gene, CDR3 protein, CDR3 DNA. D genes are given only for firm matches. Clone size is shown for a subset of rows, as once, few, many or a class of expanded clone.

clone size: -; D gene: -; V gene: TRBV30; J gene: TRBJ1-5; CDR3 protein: CAWSVRGAGINSNQPQHF; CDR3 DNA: TGTGCCTGGAGTGTACGGGGGGCTGGGATCAATAGCAATCAGCCCCAGCATTTT
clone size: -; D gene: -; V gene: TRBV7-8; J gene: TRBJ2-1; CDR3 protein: CASSLRRAGSGNEQFF; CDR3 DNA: TGTGCCAGCAGCTTACGCCGGGCGGGGTCTGGCAATGAGCAGTTCTTC
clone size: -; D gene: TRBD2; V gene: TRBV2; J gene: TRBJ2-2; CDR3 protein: CASSSTSGGEANTGELFF; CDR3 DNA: TGTGCCAGCAGTTCGACTAGCGGGGGAGAAGCGAACACCGGGGAGCTGTTTTTT
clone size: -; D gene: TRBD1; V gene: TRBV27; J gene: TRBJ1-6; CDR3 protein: CASSSTGDNSPLHF; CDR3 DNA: TGTGCCAGCAGTTCGACAGGGGACAATTCACCCCTCCACTTT
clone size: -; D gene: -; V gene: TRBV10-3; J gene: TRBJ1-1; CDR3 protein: CAIRAAYKNTEAFF; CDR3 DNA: TGTGCCATCAGGGCAGCGTATAAGAACACTGAAGCTTTCTTT
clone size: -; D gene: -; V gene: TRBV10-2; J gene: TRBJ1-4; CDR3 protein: CASSDAANEKLFF; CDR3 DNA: TGCGCCAGCAGTGATGCAGCTAATGAAAAACTGTTTTTT
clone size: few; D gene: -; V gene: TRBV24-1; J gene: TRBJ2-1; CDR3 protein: CATSDKLGGNEQFF; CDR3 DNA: TGTGCCACCAGTGATAAACTAGGGGGCAATGAGCAGTTCTTC
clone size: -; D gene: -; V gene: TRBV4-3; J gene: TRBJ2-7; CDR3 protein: CASSQVKGISFGEQYF; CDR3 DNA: TGCGCCAGCAGCCAAGTAAAGGGGATCAGTTTCGGGGAGCAGTACTTC
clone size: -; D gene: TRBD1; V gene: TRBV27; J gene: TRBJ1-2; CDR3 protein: CASSLRGTGGRNGYTF; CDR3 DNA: TGTGCCAGCAGTTTAAGGGGGACAGGGGGAAGGAATGGCTACACCTTC
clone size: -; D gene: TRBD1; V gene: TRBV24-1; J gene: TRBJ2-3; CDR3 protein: CATSGGQGGADTQYF; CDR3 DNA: TGTGCCACCAGTGGTGGACAGGGGGGCGCAGATACGCAGTATTTT
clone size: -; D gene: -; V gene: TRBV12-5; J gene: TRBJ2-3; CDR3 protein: CASGLVIGASTDTQYF; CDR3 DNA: TGTGCTAGTGGTTTGGTAATTGGAGCTAGCACAGATACGCAGTATTTT
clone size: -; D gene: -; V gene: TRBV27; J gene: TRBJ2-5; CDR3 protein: CASSEGGETQYF; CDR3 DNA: TGTGCCAGCTCCGAGGGGGGGGAGACCCAGTACTTC
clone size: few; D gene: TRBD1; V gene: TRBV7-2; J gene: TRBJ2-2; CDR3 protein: CASSLKAGGKTGELFF; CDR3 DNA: TGTGCCAGCAGCTTAAAGGCAGGGGGCAAAACCGGGGAGCTGTTTTTT
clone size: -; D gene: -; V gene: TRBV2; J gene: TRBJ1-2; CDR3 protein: CASSANYGYTF; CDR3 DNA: TGTGCCAGCAGCGCTAACTATGGCTACACCTTC
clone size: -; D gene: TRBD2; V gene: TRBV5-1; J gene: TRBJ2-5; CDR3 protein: CASSPSGGAGETQYF; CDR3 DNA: TGCGCCAGCAGCCCCAGCGGGGGGGCCGGAGAGACCCAGTACTTC
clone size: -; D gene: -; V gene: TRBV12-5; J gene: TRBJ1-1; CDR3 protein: CASGLVWGLNTEAFF; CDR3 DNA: TGTGCTAGTGGTTTGGTATGGGGCTTGAACACTGAAGCTTTCTTT
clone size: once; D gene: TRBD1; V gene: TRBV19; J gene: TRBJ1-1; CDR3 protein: CASSTSQGARTEAFF; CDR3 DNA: TGTGCCAGTAGTACTTCTCAGGGGGCGCGCACTGAAGCTTTCTTT
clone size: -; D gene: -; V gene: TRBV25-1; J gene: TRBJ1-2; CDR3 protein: CASSESGGGYTF; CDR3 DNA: TGTGCCAGCAGTGAATCCGGGGGAGGCTACACCTTC
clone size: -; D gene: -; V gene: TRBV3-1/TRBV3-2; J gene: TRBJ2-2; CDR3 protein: CASSQDSGTGELFF; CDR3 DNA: TGTGCCAGCAGCCAAGATTCGGGAACCGGGGAGCTGTTTTTT
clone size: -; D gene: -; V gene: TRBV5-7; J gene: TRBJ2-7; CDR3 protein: CASSLDPRTANLSSYEQYF; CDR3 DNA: TGTGCCAGCAGCTTGGACCCAAGGACAGCAAATCTTTCCTCCTACGAGCAGTACTTC
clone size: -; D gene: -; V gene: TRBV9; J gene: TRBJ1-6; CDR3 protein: CASSVVQGPNSPLHF; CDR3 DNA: TGTGCCAGCAGCGTAGTACAGGGTCCTAATTCACCCCTCCACTTT
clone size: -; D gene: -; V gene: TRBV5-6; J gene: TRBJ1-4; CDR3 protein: CASSPRVPNEKLFF; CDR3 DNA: TGTGCCAGCAGCCCCAGGGTACCTAATGAAAAACTATTTTTT